These 32 T cell receptor beta chains were all obtained from the same sample, sequenced in a study of somatic mutations in cytotoxic T cells in rheumatoid arthritis. Sequencing used immunoSEQ multiplex PCR; TCRdb keeps in-frame clones, though not all of them. The profile shows just over 6,500 clones, about 68% of them singletons. Input material: CD8+ T cells sorted from blood. The receptor source for this set is a woman aged 55-70 years in good health.

The chain employs TRBV30 and TRBJ2-3; D may be TRBD2 (6 bases). V lost 3 bases and J 2 bases, leaving 15 bases between the germline ends. The germline CDR1 and CDR2 sequences are GTSNPN and SVGIG (reference sequence). This CDR3 comprises 15 residues. Written as DNA, the CDR3 is TGTGCCTGGAGCCCGGGACTCTCGAACACAGATACGCAGTATTTT. It is translated as CAWSPGLSNTDTQYF.

The chain uses TRBV18 and TRBJ2-7; D might be TRBD1 (5 bases). The CDR3 is made up of 16 amino acids. Germline V gives CDR1 KGHSH, CDR2 LQKENI. V was clipped by 3 bases and J by 2 bases, with 17 bases between them. The DNA of the CDR3 is TGTGCCAGCTCACCTGAACTGGCAGGGCCGGCCTACGAGCAGTACTTC. It encodes CASSPELAGPAYEQYF. The whole variable domain, remainder taken from reference TRBV18 and TRBJ2-7, is NAGVMQNPRHLVRRRGQEARLRCSPMKGHSHVYWYRQLPEEGLKFMVYLQKENIIDESGMPKERFSAEFPKEGPSILRIQQVVRGDSAAYFCASSPELAGPAYEQYFGPGTRLTVT.

The rearrangement uses TRBV6-1 and TRBJ1-2, with 8 bases fitting TRBD1. This CDR3 has 12 residues. V lost 4 bases, J lost 6 bases, and 1 base stayed unmatched. CDR1 and CDR2 from the germline V gene are MNHNS and SASEGT. The CDR3 is CASSGTGNGYTF. The CDR3 DNA reads TGTGCCAGCAGTGGGACAGGGAATGGCTACACCTTC.

This chain joins TRBV12-5 and TRBJ1-1; the match to TRBD1 covers 8 bases. The CDR3 is made up of 17 amino acids. Germline V CDR1 and CDR2: LGHNT, FRNRAP. The V and J ends lost 0 bases and 5 bases, in that order; junction bases with no gene match: 11. The CDR3 nucleotides read TGTGCTAGTGGTTTGGTAGATACGGACAGGGCAAGAACTGAAGCTTTCTTT. It translates to CASGLVDTDRARTEAFF.

The chain combines TRBV13 with TRBJ2-1, with D perhaps TRBD2 (5 bases). Trimming took off 5 bases at V and 0 bases at J, with 23 bases between the two ends. The V gene's germline CDR1 is PRHDT and CDR2 FYEKMQ (reference sequence). There are 19 residues in the CDR3. The CDR3: CASSPGLGFGWDSYNEQFF. As DNA, the CDR3 is TGTGCCAGCAGCCCGGGATTGGGTTTTGGGTGGGACTCCTACAATGAGCAGTTCTTC.

V usage is TRBV4-1 and J usage is TRBJ2-7, with a weak D call TRBD2 (5 bases). Germline lookup yields CDR1 MGHRA and CDR2 YSYEKL. This CDR3 has 14 amino acids. Deletions cut 1 base from V and 0 bases from J, with 7 bases between. Written as DNA, the CDR3 is TGCGCCAGCAGCCAAGCGGGGTTCTCCTACGAGCAGTACTTC. Translated, it gives CASSQAGFSYEQYF.

This chain joins TRBV6-6 and TRBJ1-3; no clear D gene. Trimming removed 0 bases from V and 0 bases from J, with 3 bases in between. The CDR3 is 14 residues long. Germline CDR1 reads MNHNY; CDR2 reads SVGAGI (reference sequence). The CDR3: CASSYSFSGNTIYF. In nucleotides, the CDR3 is TGTGCCAGCAGTTACTCCTTCTCTGGAAACACCATATATTTT.

The genes are TRBV19 and TRBJ1-1; 9 nucleotides line up with TRBD1. CDR3 length equals 12 residues. The germline V gene encodes CDR1 LNHDA and CDR2 SQIVND (reference sequence). V lost 5 bases to trimming and J lost 11 bases; unmatched junction nucleotides: 6. The CDR3 reads CASSAQGADAFF. The CDR3 DNA reads as TGTGCCAGTAGTGCACAGGGGGCGGATGCTTTCTTT.

This rearrangement joins TRBV5-6 to TRBJ1-5; the D gene is possibly TRBD1 (6 bases). Per germline, CDR1 SGHDT and CDR2 YYEEEE. This CDR3 is built from 14 residues. Trimming removed 4 bases at V and 3 bases at J, with 11 bases between. Written as DNA, the CDR3 is TGTGCCAGCAGCCCAGGGGTAGCCAATCAGCCCCAGCATTTT. It encodes CASSPGVANQPQHF.

V is TRBV9 and J is TRBJ1-1; D uncertain. From germline, CDR1 is SGDLS and CDR2 YYNGEE. Trimming took 4 bases from V and 1 from J, leaving 8 bases between them. The CDR3 is 13 amino acids. The CDR3 nucleotides read TGTGCCAGCAGCTTAGGGAGGAACACTGAAGCTTTCTTT. This codes for CASSLGRNTEAFF.

This clone was counted between two and nine times. V gene TRBV27 combines with J gene TRBJ2-5; TRBD1 is a possible D gene (6 bases). V was trimmed by 5 bases and J by 6 bases, leaving 19 bases between them. This CDR3 region has 15 residues. Germline V CDR1 and CDR2: MNHEY, SMNVEV (reference sequence). CDR3 DNA sequence: TGTGCCAGCAGTCCAATAACAGGGATGAGAAAGACCCAGTACTTC. This translates into CASSPITGMRKTQYF.

The chain uses TRBV30 and TRBJ2-7, with unresolved D. The length of the CDR3 is 13 residues. Germline V gene data show CDR1 as GTSNPN and CDR2 as SVGIG (reference sequence). V lost 2 bases, J lost 1 base, and 9 bases lay in between. The CDR3, as DNA: TGTGCCTGGAGTATGGCCATATCCTACGAGCAGTACTTC. This codes for CAWSMAISYEQYF.

The chain couples TRBV2 to TRBJ1-1; D is unresolved. Germline V lookup: CDR1 SNHLY, CDR2 FYNNEI. The V end lost 7 bases, the J end lost 0 bases, and 6 bases lay between the germline ends. CDR3 length: 12 amino acids. The CDR3 region is CASITVNTEAFF. The CDR3 coding sequence is TGTGCCAGCATCACAGTGAACACTGAAGCTTTCTTT.

This chain connects TRBV4-1 to TRBJ1-1; 9 bases fit TRBD1. Per the germline V gene, CDR1 is MGHRA and CDR2 is YSYEKL. V shed 0 bases and J 1 base; nucleotides not matched to a gene: 0. There are 15 residues in the CDR3. The CDR3 DNA reads TGCGCCAGCAGCCAAGAGGACAGGGGGAACACTGAAGCTTTCTTT. Its protein is CASSQEDRGNTEAFF.

The chain uses TRBV6-5 and TRBJ1-2, with a weak D call TRBD1 (5 bases). Per germline, CDR1 MNHEY and CDR2 SVGAGI. Trimming pared 4 bases from V and 10 bases from J, leaving 10 bases between. The CDR3 has 11 residues. The CDR3 sequence is CASSLDNNYTF. CDR3 DNA sequence: TGTGCCAGCAGTTTGGACAATAACTACACCTTC.

The CDR3: CASSSKAGGYNEQFF. Here the CDR3 DNA reads TGTGCCAGCAGTTCCAAAGCGGGGGGGTACAATGAGCAGTTCTTC. The gene calls are TRBV6-6 and TRBJ2-1, with 10 bases identical to TRBD2. Germline V CDR1 and CDR2: MNHNY, SVGAGI (reference sequence). The CDR3 is 15 residues long. V lost 4 bases, J lost 4 bases, and 4 bases stayed unmatched.

The rearrangement uses TRBV29-1 and TRBJ2-7; tentative D call: TRBD1 (5 bases). V was clipped by 2 bases and J by 1 base, with 9 bases between them. The CDR3 has 13 residues. Germline-derived CDR1 and CDR2 are SQVTM and ANQGSEA. CDR3 sequence (DNA): TGCAGCGTTGAATGGCAGGGATCCTACGAGCAGTACTTC. Translation gives CSVEWQGSYEQYF.

This chain connects TRBV28 to TRBJ1-4; 8 bases map to TRBD1. From germline, CDR1 is MDHEN and CDR2 SYDVKM. Trimming cost V 5 bases and J 10 bases; bases outside gene matches: 9. The CDR3 consists of 14 residues. The CDR3 protein is CASSPGQGWRKLFF. In DNA form, the CDR3 reads TGTGCCAGCAGTCCTGGACAGGGCTGGAGAAAACTGTTTTTT.

The V call is TRBV7-8, the J call TRBJ2-3; 12 bases align to TRBD2. The ends lost 3 bases at V and 2 bases at J; junction bases unmatched: 6. The CDR3 is 17 residues long. The germline V gene encodes CDR1 SGHVS and CDR2 FQNEAQ. CDR3 region: CASSLLAGGAFTDTQYF. The CDR3 DNA sequence: TGTGCCAGCAGCTTGCTAGCGGGAGGGGCATTCACAGATACGCAGTATTTT.

Remarks on this clone: This sequence is one base from a far larger clone and is likely a read error. This sequence joins TRBV30 and TRBJ2-7, with D possibly being TRBD2 (7 bases). V was shortened by 5 bases and J by 6 bases, with 14 bases between the two germline ends. The CDR3 extends over 12 amino acids. The germline V gene has CDR1 GTSNPN and CDR2 SVGIG (reference sequence). CDR3 protein: CAWVGEGGEQYF. In DNA, the CDR3 is TGTGCCTGGGTGGGGGAGGGGGGCGAGCAGTACTTC.

The gene calls are TRBV28 and TRBJ2-1; a possible D gene is TRBD2 (6 bases). Germline-derived CDR1 and CDR2 are MDHEN and SYDVKM. The ends were cut back, 5 bases at V and 1 base at J, with 12 bases in the middle. CDR3 length equals 15 residues. The CDR3 region is CASSQRVLSYNEQFF. The CDR3 bases are TGTGCCAGCAGTCAGCGGGTATTGTCCTACAATGAGCAGTTCTTC.

The chain joins TRBV29-1 to TRBJ2-7, with 10 bases aligning to TRBD1. The CDR3 is 13 amino acids. Germline V gene lookup returns CDR1 SQVTM and CDR2 ANQGSEA. Trimming took 5 bases from V and 3 from J; bases not matched to a gene: 4. In DNA, the CDR3 is TGCAGCGTTTTGGACAGGGGGGACTACGAGCAGTACTTC. Amino acids: CSVLDRGDYEQYF.

The chain has TRBV6-6 and TRBJ2-7, with D perhaps TRBD1 (6 bases). Germline CDR1 is MNHNY and CDR2 is SVGAGI (reference sequence). The CDR3 contains 14 residues. Trimming shortened V by 5 bases and J by 2 bases, and 13 bases separated the two germline ends. In DNA form, the CDR3 reads TGTGCCAGCAGTGACCGGGACACCACCTACGAGCAGTACTTC. This codes for CASSDRDTTYEQYF.

The chain combines TRBV28 with TRBJ2-1; 11 nucleotides match TRBD2. Germline trimming cut 4 bases from V and 6 bases from J; bases unmatched to any gene: 5. This CDR3 has 15 residues. Per the germline V gene, CDR1 is MDHEN and CDR2 is SYDVKM. CDR3 in DNA: TGTGCCAGCAGTTCCTTACTAGCGGGAGCCAATGAGCAGTTCTTC. It translates to CASSSLLAGANEQFF.

This chain joins TRBV5-6 and TRBJ1-6; 7 bases fit TRBD1. The trim removed 6 bases at V and 0 bases at J, leaving 12 bases unmatched. Germline CDR1 is SGHDT and CDR2 is YYEEEE. The CDR3 is made up of 18 amino acids. Here the CDR3 DNA reads TGTGCCAGCAAGCCGACCGAGGGACAGAGCTCCTATAATTCACCCCTCCACTTT. This translates into CASKPTEGQSSYNSPLHF.

The chain links TRBV7-9 to TRBJ2-7; 8 bases are shared with TRBD1. Germline V lookup: CDR1 SEHNR, CDR2 FQNEAQ (reference sequence). Trimming removed 2 bases from V and 5 bases from J; junction bases left unmatched: 2. The length of the CDR3 is 13 residues. The CDR3 DNA reads TGTGCCAGCAGCTTAAACAGGGGGGACGAGCAGTACTTC. Translating gives CASSLNRGDEQYF.

J is TRBJ2-5 and V is TRBV29-1; no reliable D call. Trimming took off 2 bases at V and 3 bases at J, with 10 bases between the two ends. Per germline, CDR1 SQVTM and CDR2 ANQGSEA. This CDR3 spans 13 amino acids. The DNA of the CDR3 is TGCAGCGTTGAATCGCGGAACGAAGAGACCCAGTACTTC. Protein: CSVESRNEETQYF.

This chain connects TRBV6-5 to TRBJ1-1, with no clear D. V lost 0 bases, J lost 3 bases, and 5 bases lay in between. The germline V gene encodes CDR1 MNHEY and CDR2 SVGAGI. The CDR3 loop spans 13 amino acids. The CDR3 is CASSYSVDTEAFF. The CDR3 nucleotides are TGTGCCAGCAGTTACTCTGTCGACACTGAAGCTTTCTTT.

Of note for this clone: One end of the junction does not line up with germline, which may come from a read error. The J gene is TRBJ2-7, the V gene TRBV27; possible D gene TRBD2, 6 bases. The length of the CDR3 is 12 residues. Germline lookup yields CDR1 MNHEY and CDR2 SMNVEV (reference sequence). In nucleotides, the CDR3 is TGTGCCAGCAGCTTATGGGGGAGGGAGCAGTACTTC. As protein: CASSLWGREQYF.

The chain employs TRBV7-9 and TRBJ1-2, with D unresolved. The length of the CDR3 is 15 residues. V lost 3 bases and J lost 3, with 14 bases in between. The V gene's germline CDR1 is SEHNR and CDR2 FQNEAQ (reference sequence). CDR3 protein: CASSFVGVSHYGYTF. The CDR3 DNA is TGTGCCAGCAGCTTTGTGGGAGTATCTCACTATGGCTACACCTTC. The full variable domain, with the rest looked up from reference TRBV7-9 and TRBJ1-2, is DTGVSQNPRHKITKRGQNVTFRCDPISEHNRLYWYRQTLGQGPEFLTYFQNEAQLEKSRLLSDRFSAERPKGSFSTLEIQRTEQGDSAMYLCASSFVGVSHYGYTFGSGTRLTVV.

This clone has a handful of counts. V and J are TRBV5-1 and TRBJ2-1, with 12 bases aligning to TRBD1. CDR3 size: 19 residues. The ends lost 3 bases at V and 7 bases at J; junction bases unmatched: 17. CDR1 is SGHRS and CDR2 is YFSETQ in the germline V gene. The CDR3 reads CASSSRGTGGARGNNEQFF. The CDR3 nucleotides are TGCGCCAGCAGCTCCCGGGGGACAGGGGGCGCCCGGGGAAATAATGAGCAGTTCTTC.

The CDR3 region has the DNA TGTGCCAGTAGTATTTTAGGAGTTGGCGAGCAGTACTTC. Its protein is CASSILGVGEQYF. The gene calls are TRBV19 and TRBJ2-7; D is unclear. Trimming cost V 3 bases and J 6 bases, with 12 bases left between them. The germline V gene encodes CDR1 LNHDA and CDR2 SQIVND (reference sequence). The CDR3 runs 13 residues.